The 14 T cell receptor beta chains below come from one sample, sequenced in a study of T cells in Graves' hyperthyroidism and ophthalmopathy. The investigators amplified TCR beta CDR3 regions from RNA transcripts. The TCR CDR3 first-round RT-PCR relied on the HTBI primer set. TCRdb processed the multiplex PCR reads anew with MiXCR; each CDR3 protein has one entry. This table holds more than 550,000 distinct CDR3 sequences, about 45% found once. Sequenced material: peripheral blood or thyroid tissue (not recorded which). The receptors were sampled from an adult man with Graves' disease, either hyperthyroidism or ophthalmopathy (not recorded which).

This rearrangement joins TRBV7-6 to TRBJ2-7; 11 bases match TRBD1. Germline CDR1 is SGHVS and CDR2 is FNYEAQ. V lost 2 bases, J lost 4 bases, and 16 bases stayed unmatched. CDR3 length equals 19 residues. The CDR3 nucleotides are TGTGCCAGCAGCTTATGGGTTCCCCGGGGGACAGGGGGAAGATACGAGCAGTACTTC. This encodes CASSLWVPRGTGGRYEQYF.

This clonotype was recorded many times. The rearrangement joins TRBV15 to TRBJ2-7; TRBD1 matches 7 bases. The CDR3 extends over 16 amino acids. V was pared by 3 bases and J by 3 bases, with 11 bases of the junction left unmatched. Per germline, CDR1 LNHNV and CDR2 YYDKDF (reference sequence). Here the CDR3 DNA reads TGTGCCACCAGCAGGGTAAAGGGGGCGGGCGTCTACGAGCAGTACTTC. It translates to CATSRVKGAGVYEQYF.

On this clonotype: The conserved closing phenylalanine or tryptophan is absent in this CDR3, likely reflecting a read error. The chain recombines TRBV10-2 with TRBJ1-4; D gene unclear. V was pared by 3 bases and J by 3 bases, with 8 bases between. Looked up from germline, CDR1 is WSHSY and CDR2 is SAAADI. This CDR3 contains 14 residues. The chain's CDR3 is CASSENRPNEKLFL. The CDR3 nucleotides read TGCGCCAGCAGTGAAAACAGACCTAATGAAAAACTGTTTCTT.

This clonotype was detected ten times or more. V gene TRBV7-9 combines with J gene TRBJ2-7; no clear D gene. Trimming removed 1 base at V and 0 bases at J, with 16 bases between. The germline CDR1 and CDR2 sequences are SEHNR and FQNEAQ (reference sequence). The CDR3 is 17 amino acids. CDR3 sequence reads: CASSLEVGGPSSYEQYF. The CDR3 coding sequence is TGTGCCAGCAGCTTAGAGGTTGGCGGACCAAGCTCCTACGAGCAGTACTTC. The complete variable domain, with remaining parts taken from reference TRBV7-9 and TRBJ2-7, reads DTGVSQNPRHKITKRGQNVTFRCDPISEHNRLYWYRQTLGQGPEFLTYFQNEAQLEKSRLLSDRFSAERPKGSFSTLEIQRTEQGDSAMYLCASSLEVGGPSSYEQYFGPGTRLTVT.

This clonotype was seen a handful of times. The CDR3 sequence: CSAPPGTGVNEQYF. The CDR3 DNA is TGCAGTGCTCCGCCCGGGACAGGGGTTAACGAGCAGTACTTC. The V and J genes are TRBV20-1 and TRBJ2-7; TRBD1 agrees at 10 bases. The CDR3 runs 14 residues. With 5 bases clipped from V and 5 bases from J, the junction kept 9 bases outside the gene matches. Germline CDR1 reads DFQATT; CDR2 reads SNEGSKA (reference sequence).

V usage is TRBV30 and J usage is TRBJ2-7, with TRBD1 matching over 7 bases. Germline loops: CDR1 GTSNPN, CDR2 SVGIG (reference sequence). This CDR3 region has 14 residues. With V trimmed by 0 bases and J by 2 bases, 4 bases remained unmatched. CDR3 sequence: CAWSVPGGAYEQYF. The CDR3 coding sequence is TGTGCCTGGAGTGTACCAGGGGGAGCCTACGAGCAGTACTTC. Full variable domain (remainder filled in from reference TRBV30 and TRBJ2-7): SQTIHQWPATLVQPVGSPLSLECTVEGTSNPNLYWYRQAAGRGLQLLFYSVGIGQISSEVPQNLSASRPQDRQFILSSKKLLLSDSGFYLCAWSVPGGAYEQYFGPGTRLTVT.

Details on this clonotype: At one end, the junction sequence differs from germline, possibly due to a read error. The V and J genes are TRBV7-9 and TRBJ2-5, with a tentative D call TRBD1 (5 bases). The length of the CDR3 is 16 residues. CDR1 is SEHNR, CDR2 FQNEAQ, per germline (reference sequence). CDR3 loop: CASSQESTGGRETQYF. CDR3 nucleotide sequence: TGCGCCAGCAGCCAAGAGTCTACAGGCGGTAGAGAGACCCAGTACTTC.

This chain uses TRBV9 with TRBJ1-1; D ambiguous. The germline gives CDR1 SGDLS, CDR2 YYNGEE. With 0 bases removed from V and 4 bases from J, the gap between germline ends came to 10 bases. The CDR3 loop spans 14 amino acids. The CDR3, as DNA: TGTGCCAGCAGCGTAGTCCCGGTACCCACTGAAGCTTTCTTT. Its translation: CASSVVPVPTEAFF. The full variable domain, completed using reference TRBV9 and TRBJ1-1, is DSGVTQTPKHLITATGQRVTLRCSPRSGDLSVYWYQQSLDQGLQFLIQYYNGEERAKGNILERFSAQQFPDLHSELNLSSLELGDSALYFCASSVVPVPTEAFFGQGTRLTVV.

This clonotype appeared many times. The rearrangement joins TRBV7-9 to TRBJ1-5; the D gene is possibly TRBD1 (5 bases). The CDR3 spans 12 residues. The V gene lost 5 bases and the J gene lost 10 bases, with 12 bases spanning the gap. Germline CDR1 and CDR2: SEHNR and FQNEAQ (reference sequence). The CDR3 region is CASSTGHNPQHF. The CDR3 DNA follows: TGTGCCAGCAGCACCGGACACAACCCCCAGCATTTT.

V and J are TRBV11-2 and TRBJ1-5; no clear D gene. Trimming took off 5 bases at V and 5 bases at J, with 10 bases between the two ends. The CDR3 has 13 residues. Germline CDR1 and CDR2: SGHAT and FQNNGV. The CDR3 spells CASSRGLDQPQHF. Written as DNA, the CDR3 is TGTGCCAGCAGCCGCGGTCTTGATCAGCCCCAGCATTTT.

This clonotype was observed a handful of times. The rearrangement links TRBV7-9 to TRBJ1-4, with no clear D. Trimming took 5 bases from V and 2 from J, leaving 12 bases between them. The CDR3 length is 15 residues. Germline V CDR1 and CDR2: SEHNR, FQNEAQ (reference sequence). CDR3 sequence reads: CASSHPDGTNEKLFF. CDR3 bases: TGTGCCAGCAGCCACCCCGACGGCACTAATGAAAAACTGTTTTTT.

The chain joins TRBV6-2 or TRBV6-3 to TRBJ1-2; TRBD1 matches at 8 bases. There are 13 residues in the CDR3. With V trimmed by 6 bases and J by 3 bases, 3 bases remained unmatched. The germline V gene encodes CDR1 MNHEY and CDR2 SVGEGT. DNA of the CDR3: TGTGCCAGCAGCCAACAGGGGGACTATGGCTACACCTTC. Translated: CASSQQGDYGYTF.

This chain links TRBV7-2 with TRBJ1-3; the D gene is possibly TRBD1 (5 bases). This CDR3 region has 14 residues. The germline gives CDR1 SGHTA, CDR2 FQGNSA. Trimming took 1 base from V and 7 from J, leaving 11 bases between them. Here the CDR3 reads CASSLVTGYNTIYF. The CDR3 DNA reads as TGTGCCAGCAGCTTAGTAACAGGTTATAACACCATATATTTT.

This clonotype was detected many times. The chain joins TRBV29-1 to TRBJ2-7; D gene unclear. Trimming took off 1 base at V and 5 bases at J, with 12 bases between the two ends. CDR1 is SQVTM, CDR2 ANQGSEA, per germline. The CDR3 is 13 amino acids. The CDR3 nucleotides read TGCAGCGTTGAAGGTCTACGGTTGAACGAGCAGTACTTC. This gives the protein CSVEGLRLNEQYF.